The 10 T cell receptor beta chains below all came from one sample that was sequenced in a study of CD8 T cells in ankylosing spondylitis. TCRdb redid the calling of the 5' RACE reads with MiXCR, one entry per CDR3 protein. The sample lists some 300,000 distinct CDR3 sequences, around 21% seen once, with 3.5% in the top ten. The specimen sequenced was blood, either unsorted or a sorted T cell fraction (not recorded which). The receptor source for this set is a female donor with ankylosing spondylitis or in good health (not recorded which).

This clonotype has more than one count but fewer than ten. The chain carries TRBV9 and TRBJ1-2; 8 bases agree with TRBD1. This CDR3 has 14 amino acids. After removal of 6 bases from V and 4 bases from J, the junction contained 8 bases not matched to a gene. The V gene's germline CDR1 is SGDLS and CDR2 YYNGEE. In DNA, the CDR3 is TGTGCCAGCACCTCCGGACAGGGCTCCTATGGCTACACCTTC. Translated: CASTSGQGSYGYTF.

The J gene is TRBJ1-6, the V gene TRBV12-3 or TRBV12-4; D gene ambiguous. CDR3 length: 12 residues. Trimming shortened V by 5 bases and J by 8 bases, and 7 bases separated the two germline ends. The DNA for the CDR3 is TGTGCCAGCAGTCAGCAGTATTCACCCCTCCACTTT. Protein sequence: CASSQQYSPLHF.

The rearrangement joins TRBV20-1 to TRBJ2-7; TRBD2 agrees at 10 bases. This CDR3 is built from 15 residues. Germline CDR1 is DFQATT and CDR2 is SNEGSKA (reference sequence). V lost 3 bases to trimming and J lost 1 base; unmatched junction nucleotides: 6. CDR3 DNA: TGCAGTGCTAGCGGCCTAGCGGGGGAATCCTACGAGCAGTACTTC. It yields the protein CSASGLAGESYEQYF.

This CDR3 reads CASSLGNQETQYF. The CDR3 DNA follows: TGTGCCAGCAGTTTGGGGAACCAAGAGACCCAGTACTTC. V usage is TRBV28 and J usage is TRBJ2-5; D not certain. The length of the CDR3 is 13 residues. Trimming removed 3 bases from V and 0 bases from J, with 5 bases in between. The V gene's germline CDR1 is MDHEN and CDR2 SYDVKM.

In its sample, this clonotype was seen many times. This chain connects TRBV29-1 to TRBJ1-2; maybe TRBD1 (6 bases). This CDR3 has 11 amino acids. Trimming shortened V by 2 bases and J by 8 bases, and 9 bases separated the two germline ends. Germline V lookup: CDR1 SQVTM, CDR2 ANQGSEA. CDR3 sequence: CSVETGGGYTF. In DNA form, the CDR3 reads TGCAGCGTTGAAACGGGGGGCGGCTACACCTTC.

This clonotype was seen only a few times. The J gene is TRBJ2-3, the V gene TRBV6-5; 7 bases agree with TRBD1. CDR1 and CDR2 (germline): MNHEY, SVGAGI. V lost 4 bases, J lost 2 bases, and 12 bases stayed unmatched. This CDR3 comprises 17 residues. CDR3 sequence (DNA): TGTGCCAGCAGTTGGATACAGGGGTCGTTCTTCACAGATACGCAGTATTTT. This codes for CASSWIQGSFFTDTQYF.

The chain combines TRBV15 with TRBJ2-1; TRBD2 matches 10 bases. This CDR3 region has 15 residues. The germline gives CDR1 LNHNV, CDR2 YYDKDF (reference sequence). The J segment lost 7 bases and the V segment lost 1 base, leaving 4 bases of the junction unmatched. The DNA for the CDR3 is TGTGCCACCAGCAGAGGTACTAGCGGGAAAAATGAGCAGTTCTTC. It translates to CATSRGTSGKNEQFF. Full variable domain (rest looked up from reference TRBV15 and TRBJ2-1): DAMVIQNPRYQVTQFGKPVTLSCSQTLNHNVMYWYQQKSSQAPKLLFHYYDKDFNNEADTPDNFQSRRPNTSFCFLDIRSPGLGDTAMYLCATSRGTSGKNEQFFGPGTRLTVL.

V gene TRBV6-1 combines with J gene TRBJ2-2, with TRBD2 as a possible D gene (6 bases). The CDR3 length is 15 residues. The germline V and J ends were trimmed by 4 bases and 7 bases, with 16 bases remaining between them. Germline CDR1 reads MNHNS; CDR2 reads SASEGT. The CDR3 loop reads CASSGQQGGVGELFF. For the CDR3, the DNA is TGTGCCAGCAGTGGGCAGCAGGGAGGCGTCGGGGAGCTGTTTTTT.

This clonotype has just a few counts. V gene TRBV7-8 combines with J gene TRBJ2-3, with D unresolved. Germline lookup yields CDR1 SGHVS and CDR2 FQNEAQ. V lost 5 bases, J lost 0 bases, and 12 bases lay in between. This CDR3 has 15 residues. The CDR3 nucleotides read TGTGCCAGCAGCCCCCTCTTAGGGAGCACAGATACGCAGTATTTT. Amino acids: CASSPLLGSTDTQYF.

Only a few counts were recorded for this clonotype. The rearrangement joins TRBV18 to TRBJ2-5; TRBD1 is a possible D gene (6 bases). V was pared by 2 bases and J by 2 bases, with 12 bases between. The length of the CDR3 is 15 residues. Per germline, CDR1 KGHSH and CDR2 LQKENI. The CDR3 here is CASSPSGVLQETQYF. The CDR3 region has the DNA TGTGCCAGCTCACCATCAGGGGTCCTGCAAGAGACCCAGTACTTC.